These 17 T cell receptor beta chains originate from one sample sequenced in a study of patients and donors after allogeneic stem cell transplantation. From the RT-PCR reads, TCRdb called clonotypes with MiXCR, one entry per CDR3 protein. The sample yields some 200,000 distinct CDR3 sequences, about 40% seen once. Input material: blood, either unsorted or a sorted T cell fraction (not recorded which). All receptors come from a human donor who was either an allogeneic HSCT recipient or a stem cell or donor lymphocyte infusion donor (not recorded which). It is not recorded whose cells these are; they may come from a transplant donor.

This rearrangement joins TRBV11-2 to TRBJ1-1, with D possibly TRBD1 on 6 matching bases. Trimming removed 0 bases from V and 6 bases from J, with 17 bases in between. CDR3 length equals 16 residues. Looked up from germline, CDR1 is SGHAT and CDR2 is FQNNGV. CDR3 sequence: CASSLDRVRGTAEAFF. DNA for the CDR3: TGTGCCAGCAGCTTAGATCGTGTCAGGGGAACGGCTGAAGCTTTCTTT.

There are a few counts of this clonotype. The chain carries TRBV5-1 and TRBJ2-3; D is perhaps TRBD1 (7 bases). Germline assignment: CDR1 SGHRS and CDR2 YFSETQ. V lost 4 bases, J lost 5 bases, and 8 bases lay in between. CDR3 size: 12 residues. CDR3 loop: CASSQGGDTQYF. As DNA, the CDR3 is TGCGCCAGCAGCCAGGGGGGAGATACGCAGTATTTT.

The genes are TRBV12-3 or TRBV12-4 and TRBJ1-4; no firm D call. The CDR3 spans 16 residues. V lost 5 bases to trimming and J lost 5 bases, with 18 bases between them. The DNA of the CDR3 is TGTGCCAGCAGTCCTCGGCCGGCAAGCTCGAATGAAAAACTGTTTTTT. Its protein is CASSPRPASSNEKLFF.

V gene TRBV19 combines with J gene TRBJ1-1; no clear D gene. Germline V gene data show CDR1 as LNHDA and CDR2 as SQIVND (reference sequence). The CDR3 totals 14 residues. V dropped 6 bases and J dropped 4 bases, with 15 bases sitting between them. CDR3: CASSPRTVLTEAFF. CDR3 in DNA: TGTGCCAGTAGCCCACGGACGGTCCTCACTGAAGCTTTCTTT.

In DNA form, the CDR3 reads TGTGCCAGCAGCTTAGGATGGGGTGAAGGGTATGGCTACACCTTC. Protein sequence: CASSLGWGEGYGYTF. This chain uses TRBV11-2 with TRBJ1-2, with D uncertain. Looked up from germline, CDR1 is SGHAT and CDR2 is FQNNGV. The V end lost 1 base, the J end lost 5 bases, and 14 bases lay between the germline ends. The CDR3 length is 15 residues. Complete variable domain (other parts from reference TRBV11-2 and TRBJ1-2): EAGVAQSPRYKIIEKRQSVAFWCNPISGHATLYWYQQILGQGPKLLIQFQNNGVVDDSQLPKDRFSAERLKGVDSTLKIQPAKLEDSAVYLCASSLGWGEGYGYTFGSGTRLTVV.

The chain uses TRBV2 and TRBJ1-6; D is unresolved. Germline V CDR1 and CDR2: SNHLY, FYNNEI. CDR3 length: 15 residues. Trimming cost V 5 bases and J 7 bases, with 15 bases left between them. In DNA form, the CDR3 reads TGTGCCAGCAGTTTGGACCGGGCGGCAAATTCACCCCTCCACTTT. Amino acid sequence: CASSLDRAANSPLHF.

The chain recombines TRBV2 with TRBJ1-2; 9 nucleotides match TRBD1. Looked up from germline, CDR1 is SNHLY and CDR2 is FYNNEI. Losses at the gene ends were 6 bases for V and 7 bases for J; bases not matched to a gene: 9. The CDR3 spans 14 residues. The DNA for the CDR3 is TGTGCCAGCAGCGCACTACAGGGGGCCGGTGGCTACACCTTC. Its translation is CASSALQGAGGYTF.

This clonotype showed up just a few times. The genes are TRBV6-5 and TRBJ1-6; D is unresolved. Germline CDR1 MNHEY, CDR2 SVGAGI. The CDR3 loop spans 13 amino acids. Trimming shortened V by 4 bases and J by 13 bases, and 14 bases separated the two germline ends. CDR3 DNA sequence: TGTGCCAGCAGTTCGGCCTCCTCGGGGCCCCTCCACTTT. Its protein is CASSSASSGPLHF.

V usage is TRBV13 and J usage is TRBJ1-2, with TRBD1 as a possible D gene (6 bases). V lost 3 bases, J lost 7 bases, and 15 bases lay in between. The V gene's germline CDR1 is PRHDT and CDR2 FYEKMQ (reference sequence). The CDR3 runs to 14 residues. Here the CDR3 DNA reads TGTGCCAGCAGCTTTCAAGGACAGAATGGTGGCTACACCTTC. Amino acid sequence: CASSFQGQNGGYTF.

The rearrangement links TRBV10-3 to TRBJ1-1; the D gene is possibly TRBD1 (5 bases). Trimming shortened V by 6 bases and J by 8 bases, and 10 bases separated the two germline ends. CDR1 and CDR2 (germline): ENHRY, SYGVKD. This CDR3 comprises 11 residues. CDR3 in amino acids: CAIRGTVEAFF. CDR3 in DNA: TGTGCCATCAGAGGGACTGTCGAAGCTTTCTTT.

This clonotype was counted between two and nine times. The gene calls are TRBV12-3 or TRBV12-4 and TRBJ1-3; no firm D call. V shed 4 bases and J shed 0 bases, with 7 bases lying between them. The CDR3 loop spans 14 amino acids. The CDR3, as DNA: TGTGCCAGCAGTTACGGGGACTCTGGAAACACCATATATTTT. It translates to CASSYGDSGNTIYF.

The V gene is TRBV28, the J gene TRBJ2-7; 7 positions match TRBD2. This CDR3 is 14 amino acids long. CDR1 is MDHEN, CDR2 SYDVKM, per germline. Trimming removed 0 bases from V and 3 bases from J; junction bases left unmatched: 2. The CDR3 DNA reads TGTGCCAGCAGTTTATGGCGGGAGTTCTACGAGCAGTACTTC. This codes for CASSLWREFYEQYF. Full variable domain (rest looked up from reference TRBV28 and TRBJ2-7): DVKVTQSSRYLVKRTGEKVFLECVQDMDHENMFWYRQDPGLGLRLIYFSYDVKMKEKGDIPEGYSVSREKKERFSLILESASTNQTSMYLCASSLWREFYEQYFGPGTRLTVT.

J is TRBJ2-1 and V is TRBV6-2 or TRBV6-3, with 12 bases lining up with TRBD2. V shed 6 bases and J 2 bases; nucleotides not matched to a gene: 5. Germline V gene data show CDR1 as MNHEY and CDR2 as SVGEGT. This CDR3 region has 16 residues. As DNA, the CDR3 is TGTGCCAGCAGAACCTCTAGCGGGAGGGCCTACAATGAGCAGTTCTTC. It codes for CASRTSSGRAYNEQFF.

The chain carries TRBV29-1 and TRBJ2-7, with D possibly matching TRBD2 (6 bases). CDR1 and CDR2 (germline): SQVTM, ANQGSEA. V dropped 3 bases and J dropped 1 base, with 7 bases sitting between them. The CDR3 totals 12 residues. The CDR3 region is CSVEGLSYEQYF. The CDR3 coding sequence is TGCAGCGTTGAGGGACTTTCCTACGAGCAGTACTTC.

The chain uses TRBV2 and TRBJ1-1; no clear D. The length of the CDR3 is 14 residues. V lost 4 bases and J 4 bases, leaving 13 bases between the germline ends. Germline lookup yields CDR1 SNHLY and CDR2 FYNNEI. CDR3 protein: CASSVKGWSTEAFF. The CDR3 bases are TGTGCCAGCAGTGTAAAGGGTTGGAGCACTGAAGCTTTCTTT. Based on the CDR3 plus reference TRBV2 and TRBJ1-1, the full variable domain is EPEVTQTPSHQVTQMGQEVILRCVPISNHLYFYWYRQILGQKVEFLVSFYNNEISEKSEIFDDQFSVERPDGSNFTLKIRSTKLEDSAMYFCASSVKGWSTEAFFGQGTRLTVV.

This clonotype was observed a few times. The chain links TRBV5-1 to TRBJ2-3; D is perhaps TRBD2 (5 bases). The V and J ends lost 4 bases and 4 bases respectively, with 16 bases between them. The CDR3 covers 15 residues. CDR1 is SGHRS and CDR2 is YFSETQ in the germline V gene. This CDR3 reads CASSPLVGGADTQYF. The CDR3 nucleotides read TGCGCCAGCAGCCCCCTAGTTGGAGGCGCAGATACGCAGTATTTT.

The rearrangement links TRBV13 to TRBJ2-7; 9 positions agree with TRBD1. Germline CDR1 PRHDT, CDR2 FYEKMQ (reference sequence). Trimming cost V 5 bases and J 2 bases; bases outside gene matches: 10. This CDR3 is 16 amino acids long. The CDR3 DNA is TGTGCCAGCAGCGTACCAACAGGGGGCAAACCCTACGAGCAGTACTTC. Translated, it gives CASSVPTGGKPYEQYF.